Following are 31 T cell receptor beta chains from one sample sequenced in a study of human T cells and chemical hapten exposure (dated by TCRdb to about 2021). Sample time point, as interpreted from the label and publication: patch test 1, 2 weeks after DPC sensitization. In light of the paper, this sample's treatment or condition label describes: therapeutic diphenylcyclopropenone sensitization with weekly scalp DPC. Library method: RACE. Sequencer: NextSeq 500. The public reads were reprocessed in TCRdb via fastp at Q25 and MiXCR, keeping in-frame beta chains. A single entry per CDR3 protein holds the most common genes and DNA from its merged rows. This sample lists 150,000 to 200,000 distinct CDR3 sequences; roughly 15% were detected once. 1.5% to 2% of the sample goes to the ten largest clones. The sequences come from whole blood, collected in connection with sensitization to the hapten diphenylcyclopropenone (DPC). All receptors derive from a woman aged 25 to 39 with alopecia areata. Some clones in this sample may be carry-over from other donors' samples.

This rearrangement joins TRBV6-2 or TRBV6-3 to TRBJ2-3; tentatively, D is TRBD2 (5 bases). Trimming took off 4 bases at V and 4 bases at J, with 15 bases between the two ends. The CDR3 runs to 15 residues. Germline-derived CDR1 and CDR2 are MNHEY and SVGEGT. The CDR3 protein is CASSSRTSVADTQYF. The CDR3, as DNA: TGTGCCAGCAGTTCCCGGACTTCTGTGGCAGATACGCAGTATTTT.

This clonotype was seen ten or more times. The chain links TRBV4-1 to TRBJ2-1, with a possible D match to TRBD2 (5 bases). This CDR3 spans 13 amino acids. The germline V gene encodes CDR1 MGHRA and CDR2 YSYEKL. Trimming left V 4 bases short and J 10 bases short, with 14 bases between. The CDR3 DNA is TGCGCCAGCAGCCCCCCGAGGCTAGCAGAGCAGTTCTTC. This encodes CASSPPRLAEQFF.

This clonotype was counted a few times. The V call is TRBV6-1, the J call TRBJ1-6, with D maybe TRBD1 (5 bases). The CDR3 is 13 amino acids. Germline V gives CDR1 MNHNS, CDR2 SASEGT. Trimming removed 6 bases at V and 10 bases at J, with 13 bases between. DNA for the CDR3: TGTGCCAGCAGGAGGGTGGGGGAATCACCCCTCCACTTT. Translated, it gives CASRRVGESPLHF.

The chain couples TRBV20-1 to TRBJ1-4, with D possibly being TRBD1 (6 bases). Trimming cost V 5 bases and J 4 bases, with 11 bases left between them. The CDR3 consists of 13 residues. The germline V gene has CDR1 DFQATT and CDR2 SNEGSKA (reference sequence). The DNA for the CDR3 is TGCAGTGCTGTCGGACAGAATAATGAAAAACTGTTTTTT. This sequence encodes CSAVGQNNEKLFF.

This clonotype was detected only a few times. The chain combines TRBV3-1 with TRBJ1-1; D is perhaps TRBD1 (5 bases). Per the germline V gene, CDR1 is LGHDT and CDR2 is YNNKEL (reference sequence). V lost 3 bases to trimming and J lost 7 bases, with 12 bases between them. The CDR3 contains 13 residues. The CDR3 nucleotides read TGTGCCAGCAGCCACGGGGGAGAACGTGAAGCTTTCTTT. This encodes CASSHGGEREAFF.

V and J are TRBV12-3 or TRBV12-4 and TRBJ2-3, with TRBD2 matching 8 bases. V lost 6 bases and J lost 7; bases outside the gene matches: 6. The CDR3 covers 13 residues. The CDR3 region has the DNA TGTGCCAGCAGCCTTAGCGGGGCCAATACGCAGTATTTT. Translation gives CASSLSGANTQYF.

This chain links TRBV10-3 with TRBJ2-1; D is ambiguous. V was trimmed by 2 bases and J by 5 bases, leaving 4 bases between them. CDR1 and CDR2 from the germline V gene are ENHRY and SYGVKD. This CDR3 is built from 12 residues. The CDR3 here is CAISELDNEQFF. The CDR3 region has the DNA TGTGCCATCAGTGAGCTCGACAATGAGCAGTTCTTC.

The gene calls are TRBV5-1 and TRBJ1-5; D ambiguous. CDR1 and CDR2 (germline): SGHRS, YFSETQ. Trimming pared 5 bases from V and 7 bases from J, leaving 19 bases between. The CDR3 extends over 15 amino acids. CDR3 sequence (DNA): TGCGCCAGCAGTCCGGCGGGTGACGGTGGGCAGCCCCAGCATTTT. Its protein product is CASSPAGDGGQPQHF.

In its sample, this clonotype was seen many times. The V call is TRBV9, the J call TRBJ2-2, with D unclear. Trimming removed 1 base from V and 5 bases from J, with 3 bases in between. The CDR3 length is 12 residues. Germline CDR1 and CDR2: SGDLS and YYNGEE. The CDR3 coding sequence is TGTGCCAGCAGCGTACGAACCGGGGAGCTGTTTTTT. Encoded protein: CASSVRTGELFF.

The chain's CDR3 is CSASSSWRSYEQYF. The CDR3 DNA follows: TGCAGTGCTAGTTCTAGCTGGAGATCCTACGAGCAGTACTTC. The genes are TRBV20-1 and TRBJ2-7, with a possible D match to TRBD2 (5 bases). CDR3 length: 14 amino acids. Germline CDR1 reads DFQATT; CDR2 reads SNEGSKA (reference sequence). Trimming removed 3 bases from V and 1 base from J, with 13 bases in between.

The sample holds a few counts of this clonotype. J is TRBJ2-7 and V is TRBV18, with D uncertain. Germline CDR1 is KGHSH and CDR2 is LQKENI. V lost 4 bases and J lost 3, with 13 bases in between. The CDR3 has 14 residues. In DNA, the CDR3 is TGTGCCAGCTCACGACGCCCGGAATTCTACGAGCAGTACTTC. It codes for CASSRRPEFYEQYF.

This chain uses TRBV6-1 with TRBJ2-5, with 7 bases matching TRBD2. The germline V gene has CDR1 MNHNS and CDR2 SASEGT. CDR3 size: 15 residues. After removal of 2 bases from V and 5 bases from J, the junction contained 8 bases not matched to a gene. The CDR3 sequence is CASSEKSAGAETQYF. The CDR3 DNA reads TGTGCCAGCAGTGAAAAGTCGGCGGGAGCGGAGACCCAGTACTTC.

CDR3 amino acids: CASSQRSNQPQHF. For the CDR3, the DNA is TGTGCCAGCAGCCAGCGTAGCAATCAGCCCCAGCATTTT. The chain carries TRBV28 and TRBJ1-5; D remains unclear. This CDR3 spans 13 amino acids. V lost 6 bases and J lost 0, with 6 bases in between. Germline CDR1 and CDR2: MDHEN and SYDVKM.

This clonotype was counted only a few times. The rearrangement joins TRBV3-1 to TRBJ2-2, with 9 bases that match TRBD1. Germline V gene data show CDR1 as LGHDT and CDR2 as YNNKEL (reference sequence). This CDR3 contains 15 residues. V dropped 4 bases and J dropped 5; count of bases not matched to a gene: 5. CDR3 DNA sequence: TGTGCCAGCAGCCGCGGACAGGGGAGGACCGGGGAGCTGTTTTTT. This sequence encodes CASSRGQGRTGELFF.

The CDR3 DNA reads TGCAGCGCTGCCGGACAGGGGAATAAAGAGACCCAGTACTTC. It encodes CSAAGQGNKETQYF. The J gene is TRBJ2-5, the V gene TRBV29-1, with 9 bases identical to TRBD1. From germline, CDR1 is SQVTM and CDR2 ANQGSEA. The CDR3 totals 14 residues. The junction had 9 bases not matched to a gene; V was cut back by 7 bases and J by 3 bases. Using reference TRBV29-1 and TRBJ2-5 for the parts outside the CDR3, the full variable domain is SAVISQKPSRDICQRGTSLTIQCQVDSQVTMMFWYRQQPGQSLTLIATANQGSEATYESGFVIDKFPISRPNLTFSTLTVSNMSPEDSSIYLCSAAGQGNKETQYFGPGTRLLVL.

CDR3 in amino acids: CASSLRQGRNYGYTF. DNA for the CDR3: TGTGCCAGCAGTCTTCGACAGGGGAGAAACTATGGCTACACCTTC. The chain couples TRBV6-2 or TRBV6-3 to TRBJ1-2; 8 positions agree with TRBD1. Germline trimming cut 5 bases from V and 2 bases from J; bases unmatched to any gene: 7. Germline CDR1 is MNHEY and CDR2 is SVGEGT. The CDR3 sequence is 15 residues long.

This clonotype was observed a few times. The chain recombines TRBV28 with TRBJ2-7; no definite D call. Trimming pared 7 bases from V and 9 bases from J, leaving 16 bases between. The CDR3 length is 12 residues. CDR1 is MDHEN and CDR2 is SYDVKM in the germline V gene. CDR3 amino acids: CASNNGLGLQYF. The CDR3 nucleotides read TGTGCCAGCAATAATGGATTGGGTTTGCAGTACTTC.

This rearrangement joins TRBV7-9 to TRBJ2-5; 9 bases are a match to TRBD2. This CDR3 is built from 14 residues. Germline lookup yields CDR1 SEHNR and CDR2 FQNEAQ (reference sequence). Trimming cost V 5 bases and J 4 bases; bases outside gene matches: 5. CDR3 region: CASSLQLAGETQYF. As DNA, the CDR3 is TGTGCCAGCAGCCTCCAACTAGCGGGAGAGACCCAGTACTTC.

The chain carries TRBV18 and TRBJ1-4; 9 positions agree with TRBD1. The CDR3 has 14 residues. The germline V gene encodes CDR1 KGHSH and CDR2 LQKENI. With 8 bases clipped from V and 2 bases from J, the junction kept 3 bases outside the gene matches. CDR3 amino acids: CASAQGATNEKLFF. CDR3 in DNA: TGTGCCAGCGCACAGGGGGCGACTAATGAAAAACTGTTTTTT.

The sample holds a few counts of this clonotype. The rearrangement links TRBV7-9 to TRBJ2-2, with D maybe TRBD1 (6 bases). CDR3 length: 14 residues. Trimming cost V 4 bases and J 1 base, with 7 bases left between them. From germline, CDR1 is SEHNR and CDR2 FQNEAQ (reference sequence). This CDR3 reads CASSSGQNTGELFF. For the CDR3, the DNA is TGTGCCAGCAGCTCGGGACAGAACACCGGGGAGCTGTTTTTT.

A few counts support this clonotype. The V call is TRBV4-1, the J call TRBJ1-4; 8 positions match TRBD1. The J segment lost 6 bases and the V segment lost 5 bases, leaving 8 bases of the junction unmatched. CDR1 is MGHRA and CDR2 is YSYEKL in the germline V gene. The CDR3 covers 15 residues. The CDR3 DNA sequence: TGCGCCAGCAGCTCTATCGGACAGGGATATGAAAAACTGTTTTTT. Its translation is CASSSIGQGYEKLFF.

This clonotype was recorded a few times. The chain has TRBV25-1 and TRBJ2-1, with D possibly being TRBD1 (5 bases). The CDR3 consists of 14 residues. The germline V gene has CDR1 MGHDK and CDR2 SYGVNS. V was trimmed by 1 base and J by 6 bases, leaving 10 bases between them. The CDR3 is CASSEWQGTNEQFF. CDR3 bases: TGTGCCAGCAGTGAATGGCAGGGTACCAATGAGCAGTTCTTC.

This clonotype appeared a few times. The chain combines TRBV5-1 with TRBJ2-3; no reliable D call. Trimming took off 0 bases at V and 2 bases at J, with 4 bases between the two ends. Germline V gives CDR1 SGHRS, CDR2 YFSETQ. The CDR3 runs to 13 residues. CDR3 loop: CASSLGTTDTQYF. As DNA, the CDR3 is TGCGCCAGCAGCTTGGGAACCACAGATACGCAGTATTTT.

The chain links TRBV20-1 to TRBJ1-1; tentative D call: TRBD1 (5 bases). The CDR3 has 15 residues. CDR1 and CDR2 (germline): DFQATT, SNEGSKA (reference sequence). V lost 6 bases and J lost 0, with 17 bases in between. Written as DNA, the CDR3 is TGCAGTGCCCCTCCCGGGGCAAATATGAACACTGAAGCTTTCTTT. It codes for CSAPPGANMNTEAFF.

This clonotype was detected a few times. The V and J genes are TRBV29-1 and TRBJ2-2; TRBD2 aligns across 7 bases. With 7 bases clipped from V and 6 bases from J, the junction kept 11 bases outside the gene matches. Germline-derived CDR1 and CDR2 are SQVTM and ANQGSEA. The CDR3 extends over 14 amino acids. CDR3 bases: TGCAGCGGAAAAGTTGCGGGAGAGGCCGGGGAGCTGTTTTTT. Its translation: CSGKVAGEAGELFF.

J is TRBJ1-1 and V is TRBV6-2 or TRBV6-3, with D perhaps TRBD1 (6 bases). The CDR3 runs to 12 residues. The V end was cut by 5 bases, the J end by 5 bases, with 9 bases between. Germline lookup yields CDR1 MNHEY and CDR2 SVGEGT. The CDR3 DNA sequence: TGTGCCAGCAGTCAGGGGCAGACTGAAGCTTTCTTT. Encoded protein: CASSQGQTEAFF.

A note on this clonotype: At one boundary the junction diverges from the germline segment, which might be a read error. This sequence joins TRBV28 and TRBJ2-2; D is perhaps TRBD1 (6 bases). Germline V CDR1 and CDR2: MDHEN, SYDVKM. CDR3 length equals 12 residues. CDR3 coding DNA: TGTGGAGGACAGTCGAACACCGGGGAGCCGTTTTTT. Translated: CGGQSNTGEPFF.

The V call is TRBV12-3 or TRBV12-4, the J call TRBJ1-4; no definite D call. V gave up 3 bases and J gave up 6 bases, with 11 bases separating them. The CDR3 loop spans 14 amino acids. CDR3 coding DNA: TGTGCCAGCAGTTTTCGGGTACTCGATGAAAAACTGTTTTTT. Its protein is CASSFRVLDEKLFF.

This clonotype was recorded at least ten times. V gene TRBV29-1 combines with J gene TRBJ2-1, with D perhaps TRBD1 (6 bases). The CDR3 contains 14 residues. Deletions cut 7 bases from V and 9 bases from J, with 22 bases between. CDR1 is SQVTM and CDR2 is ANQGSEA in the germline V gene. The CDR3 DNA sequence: TGCAGCGCTTCTCGGCAGGGGTCGGTAGGTGAGCAGTTCTTC. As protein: CSASRQGSVGEQFF.

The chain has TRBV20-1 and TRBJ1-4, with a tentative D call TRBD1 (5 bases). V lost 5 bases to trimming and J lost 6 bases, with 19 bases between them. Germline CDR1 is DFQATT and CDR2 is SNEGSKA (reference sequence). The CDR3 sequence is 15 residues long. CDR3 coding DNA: TGCAGTGCTGGGGGACGATGGGATAAATATGAAAAACTGTTTTTT. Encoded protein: CSAGGRWDKYEKLFF.

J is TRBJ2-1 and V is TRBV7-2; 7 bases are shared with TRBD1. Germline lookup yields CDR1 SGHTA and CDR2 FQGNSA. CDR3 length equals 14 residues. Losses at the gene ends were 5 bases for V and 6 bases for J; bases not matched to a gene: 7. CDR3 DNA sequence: TGTGCCAGCAGCCTAGGGGGCTGGGGCAATGAGCAGTTCTTC. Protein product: CASSLGGWGNEQFF. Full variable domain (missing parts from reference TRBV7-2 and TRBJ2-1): GAGVSQSPSNKVTEKGKDVELRCDPISGHTALYWYRQSLGQGLEFLIYFQGNSAPDKSGLPSDRFSAERTGGSVSTLTIQRTQQEDSAVYLCASSLGGWGNEQFFGPGTRLTVL.